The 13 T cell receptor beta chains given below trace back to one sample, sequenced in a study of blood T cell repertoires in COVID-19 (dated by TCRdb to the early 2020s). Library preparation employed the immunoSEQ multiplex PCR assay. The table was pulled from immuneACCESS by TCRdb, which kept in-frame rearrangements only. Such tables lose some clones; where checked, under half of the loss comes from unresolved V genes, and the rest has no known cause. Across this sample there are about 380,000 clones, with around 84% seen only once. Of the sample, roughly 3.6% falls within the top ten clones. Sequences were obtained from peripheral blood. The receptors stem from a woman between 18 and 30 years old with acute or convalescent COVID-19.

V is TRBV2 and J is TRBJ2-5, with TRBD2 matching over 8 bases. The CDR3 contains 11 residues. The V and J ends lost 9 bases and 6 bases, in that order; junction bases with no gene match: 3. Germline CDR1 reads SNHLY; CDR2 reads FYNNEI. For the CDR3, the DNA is TGTGCCAGTCGGGGGGGGAAGACCCAGTACTTC. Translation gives CASRGGKTQYF.

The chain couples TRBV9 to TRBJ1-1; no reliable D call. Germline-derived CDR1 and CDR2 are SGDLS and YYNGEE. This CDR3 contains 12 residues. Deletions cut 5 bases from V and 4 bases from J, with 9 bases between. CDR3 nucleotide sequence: TGTGCCAGCAGGGGTGGAGGCACTGAAGCTTTCTTT. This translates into CASRGGGTEAFF.

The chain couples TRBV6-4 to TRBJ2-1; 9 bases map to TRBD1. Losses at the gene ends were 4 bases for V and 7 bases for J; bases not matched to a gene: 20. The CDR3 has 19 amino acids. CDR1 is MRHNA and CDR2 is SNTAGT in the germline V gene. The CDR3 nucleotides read TGTGCCAGCAGTGTCTTCCCCCGAGGACAGGGGTCGAGAGGAAATGAGCAGTTCTTC. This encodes CASSVFPRGQGSRGNEQFF.

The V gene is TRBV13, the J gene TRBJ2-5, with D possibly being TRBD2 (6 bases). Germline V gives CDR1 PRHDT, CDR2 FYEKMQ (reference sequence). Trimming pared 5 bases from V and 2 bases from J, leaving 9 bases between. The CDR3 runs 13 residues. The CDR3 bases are TGTGCCAGCAGCGGGGGGAGGCAAGAGACCCAGTACTTC. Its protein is CASSGGRQETQYF.

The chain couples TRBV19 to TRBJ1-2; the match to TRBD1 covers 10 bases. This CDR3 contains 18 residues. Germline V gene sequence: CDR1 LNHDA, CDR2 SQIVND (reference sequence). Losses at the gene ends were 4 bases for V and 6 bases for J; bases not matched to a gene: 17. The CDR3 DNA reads TGTGCCAGTAGTACGACACTCTCACCGGGACAGGGGCAGGATGGCTACACCTTC. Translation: CASSTTLSPGQGQDGYTF.

CDR3 in amino acids: CASSAMLPGTGDANTIYF. The CDR3 coding sequence is TGTGCCAGCAGCGCAATGCTTCCCGGGACAGGGGACGCAAACACCATATATTTT. The J gene is TRBJ1-3, the V gene TRBV7-9; 10 bases map to TRBD1. CDR1 and CDR2 (germline): SEHNR, FQNEAQ (reference sequence). Trimming removed 5 bases from V and 6 bases from J; junction bases left unmatched: 16. This CDR3 has 18 amino acids.

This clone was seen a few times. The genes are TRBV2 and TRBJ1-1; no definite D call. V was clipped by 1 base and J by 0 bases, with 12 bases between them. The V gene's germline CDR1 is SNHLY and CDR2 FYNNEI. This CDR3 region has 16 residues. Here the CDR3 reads CASSEDSLNMNTEAFF. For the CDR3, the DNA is TGTGCCAGCAGTGAAGATTCCTTAAACATGAACACTGAAGCTTTCTTT.

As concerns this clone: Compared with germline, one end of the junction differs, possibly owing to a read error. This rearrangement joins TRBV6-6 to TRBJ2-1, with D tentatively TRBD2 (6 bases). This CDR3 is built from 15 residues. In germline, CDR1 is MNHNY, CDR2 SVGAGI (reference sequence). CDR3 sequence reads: CASSYLRGSYNEQFF. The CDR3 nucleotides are TGTGCCAGCAGCTACTTACGGGGGTCCTACAATGAGCAGTTCTTC.

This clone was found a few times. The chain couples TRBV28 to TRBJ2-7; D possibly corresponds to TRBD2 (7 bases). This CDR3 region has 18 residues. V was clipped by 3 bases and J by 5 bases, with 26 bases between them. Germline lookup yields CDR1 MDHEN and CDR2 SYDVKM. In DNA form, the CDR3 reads TGTGCCAGCAGTTTCATGGATTACAGGGCGGGAGCGATCGACGAGCAGTACTTC. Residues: CASSFMDYRAGAIDEQYF.

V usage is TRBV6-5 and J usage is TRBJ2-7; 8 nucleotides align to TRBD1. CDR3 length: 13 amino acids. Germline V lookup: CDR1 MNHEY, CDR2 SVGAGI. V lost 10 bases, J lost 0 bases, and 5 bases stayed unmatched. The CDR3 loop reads CATTGGVSYEQYF. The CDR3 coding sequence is TGTGCCACAACAGGGGGTGTCTCCTACGAGCAGTACTTC.

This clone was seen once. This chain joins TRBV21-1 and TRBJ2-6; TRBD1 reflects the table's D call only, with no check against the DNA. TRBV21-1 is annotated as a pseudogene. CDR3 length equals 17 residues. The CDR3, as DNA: TGTGCCAGCAGCTACCCGACAGGGGGCAATGGGGCCAACGTCCTGACTTTC. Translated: CASSYPTGGNGANVLTF.

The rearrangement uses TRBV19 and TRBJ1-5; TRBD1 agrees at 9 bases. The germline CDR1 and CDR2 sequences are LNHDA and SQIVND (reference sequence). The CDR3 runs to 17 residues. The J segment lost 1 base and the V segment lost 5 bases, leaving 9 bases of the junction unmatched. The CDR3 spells CASSGSPGTGSNQPQHF. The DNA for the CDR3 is TGTGCCAGTAGTGGATCCCCGGGGACAGGGAGCAATCAGCCCCAGCATTTT.

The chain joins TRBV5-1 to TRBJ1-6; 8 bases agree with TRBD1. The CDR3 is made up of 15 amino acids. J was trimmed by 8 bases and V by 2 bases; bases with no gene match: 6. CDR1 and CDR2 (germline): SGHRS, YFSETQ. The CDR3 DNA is TGCGCCAGCAGCTTACCGACAGGGGTGGATTCACCCCTCCACTTT. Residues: CASSLPTGVDSPLHF. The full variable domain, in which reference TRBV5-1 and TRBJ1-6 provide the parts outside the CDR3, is KAGVTQTPRYLIKTRGQQVTLSCSPISGHRSVSWYQQTPGQGLQFLFEYFSETQRNKGNFPGRFSGRQFSNSRSEMNVSTLELGDSALYLCASSLPTGVDSPLHFGNGTRLTVT.